These T cell receptor beta chains were read from a single sample in a study of CD4 and CD8 cells across lung adenocarcinoma regions. From the PCR reads, TCRdb called clonotypes with MiXCR, one entry per CDR3 protein. The sample shows 9,000 to 10,000 distinct CDR3 sequences, about half of them seen only once. The specimen sequenced was CD4+ T cells from the margin of a lung tumor. These receptor sequences come from a male donor with lung adenocarcinoma. The CD4 and CD8 labels of this study may be unreliable. The CDR3 runs from the conserved cysteine through the conserved F or W. The D gene is left open where the match is weak. Clone size, where shown, is once, few, many, or a class for clones that have expanded.

D gene: NA
J gene: TRBJ2-4
clone size: NA
V gene: TRBV6-1
CDR3 DNA: TGTGCCAGCAGCGTCGCGGGGCCTAGCGCCAAAAACATTCAGTATTTC
CDR3 protein: CASSVAGPSAKNIQYF

D gene: NA
J gene: TRBJ2-4
clone size: NA
V gene: TRBV2
CDR3 DNA: TGTGCCAGCAGACGAGTGGGAGACACAAACACGCAGTACTTC
CDR3 protein: CASRRVGDTNTQYF

D gene: NA
J gene: TRBJ2-3
clone size: NA
V gene: TRBV27
CDR3 DNA: TGTGCCAGCAGTGAACAGGAACCCACAGATACGCAGTATTTT
CDR3 protein: CASSEQEPTDTQYF

D gene: NA
J gene: TRBJ2-1
clone size: NA
V gene: TRBV10-3
CDR3 DNA: TGTGCCACTCGATTCGGGCGCTACAATGAGCAGTTCTTC
CDR3 protein: CATRFGRYNEQFF

D gene: TRBD2
J gene: TRBJ2-5
clone size: NA
V gene: TRBV6-1
CDR3 DNA: TGTGCCAGCAGTGAGGGTGGGGGGGGGGGAGTCAAAGATACGCAGTACTTC
CDR3 protein: CASSEGGGGGVKDTQYF

D gene: TRBD2
J gene: TRBJ2-2
clone size: medium-sized
V gene: TRBV10-1
CDR3 DNA: TGCGCCAGCAGTGCTCCCTCCCTAGCGGGAGGCACCGGGGAGCTGTTTTTT
CDR3 protein: CASSAPSLAGGTGELFF

D gene: NA
J gene: TRBJ2-6
clone size: medium-sized
V gene: TRBV7-6
CDR3 DNA: TGTGCCAGCAGCTTAGCAGGGAATGGGGCCAACGTCCTGACTTTC
CDR3 protein: CASSLAGNGANVLTF

D gene: NA
J gene: TRBJ1-2
clone size: NA
V gene: TRBV28
CDR3 DNA: TGTGCCAGCAGTTTGGGGCAGGTTTGGAACAACGGCTACACCTTC
CDR3 protein: CASSLGQVWNNGYTF

D gene: NA
J gene: TRBJ2-2
clone size: many
V gene: TRBV6-5
CDR3 DNA: TGTGCCAGCAGTTACTTCTGGTCTCGGTGGCGGGAGCTGTTTTTT
CDR3 protein: CASSYFWSRWRELFF

D gene: NA
J gene: TRBJ2-1
clone size: many
V gene: TRBV27
CDR3 DNA: TGTGCCAGCAGCCTTAACCGGGACACATACAATGAGCAGTTCTTC
CDR3 protein: CASSLNRDTYNEQFF

D gene: TRBD2
J gene: TRBJ2-3
clone size: NA
V gene: TRBV6-1
CDR3 DNA: TGTGCCAGCAGTCGACGACTAGCGGGGGCTTTCAAAGACACGCAGTATTTT
CDR3 protein: CASSRRLAGAFKDTQYF

D gene: NA
J gene: TRBJ2-5
clone size: NA
V gene: TRBV3-1
CDR3 DNA: TGTGCCAGCAGCCATTTGGAGACGGGGGAGCAGTACTTC
CDR3 protein: CASSHLETGEQYF

D gene: NA
J gene: TRBJ1-1
clone size: NA
V gene: TRBV6-1
CDR3 DNA: TGTGCCAGCAGCCGGACAGTGAACACTGAAGCTTTCTTT
CDR3 protein: CASSRTVNTEAFF

D gene: NA
J gene: TRBJ2-5
clone size: once
V gene: TRBV5-5
CDR3 DNA: TGTGCCAGCAGCCTCGACAGTGCAGGACAGACCCAGTACTTC
CDR3 protein: CASSLDSAGQTQYF

D gene: TRBD1
J gene: TRBJ2-5
clone size: medium-sized
V gene: TRBV7-6
CDR3 DNA: TGTGCCAGCAGCTTCCATCACCCCCCCGGACAGGGTGGGGAGACCCAGTACTTC
CDR3 protein: CASSFHHPPGQGGETQYF

D gene: TRBD2
J gene: TRBJ2-3
clone size: many
V gene: TRBV27
CDR3 DNA: TGTGCCAGCAGGACCATTAGCGGGAGGGCCCCAGATACGCAGTATTTT
CDR3 protein: CASRTISGRAPDTQYF

D gene: NA
J gene: TRBJ2-2
clone size: many
V gene: TRBV6-4
CDR3 DNA: TGTGCCAGCAGCCCAGAAAGCTACGGGGAGCTGTTTTTT
CDR3 protein: CASSPESYGELFF

D gene: NA
J gene: TRBJ2-3
clone size: NA
V gene: TRBV27
CDR3 DNA: TGTGCCAGCAGGACCATTGGGGGGCGGGACCAAGATACGCAGTATTTT
CDR3 protein: CASRTIGGRDQDTQYF

D gene: NA
J gene: TRBJ2-5
clone size: NA
V gene: TRBV27
CDR3 DNA: TGTGCCAGCAGTTTAGGTCTGCAAGAGACCCAGTACTTC
CDR3 protein: CASSLGLQETQYF

D gene: TRBD2
J gene: TRBJ2-3
clone size: medium-sized
V gene: TRBV6-1
CDR3 DNA: TGTGCCAGCGGAACTAGCGGGCTCGGGCCAGATACGCAGTATTTT
CDR3 protein: CASGTSGLGPDTQYF

D gene: TRBD1
J gene: TRBJ2-5
clone size: NA
V gene: TRBV10-1
CDR3 DNA: TGCGCCAGGAAGCCCCCACCGGGACAGGGGGGCTCTCGGAAAGAGACCCAGTACTTC
CDR3 protein: CARKPPPGQGGSRKETQYF

D gene: NA
J gene: TRBJ2-2
clone size: NA
V gene: TRBV11-2
CDR3 DNA: TGTGCCAGCAGCTTAAACGGGGTGACCGGGGAGCTGTTTTTT
CDR3 protein: CASSLNGVTGELFF

D gene: NA
J gene: TRBJ2-3
clone size: NA
V gene: TRBV4-3
CDR3 DNA: TGCGCCAGCAGCCAAGGTGTCCAGGGAGACACAGAGACCCAGTATTTT
CDR3 protein: CASSQGVQGDTETQYF

D gene: TRBD2
J gene: TRBJ2-3
clone size: NA
V gene: TRBV7-2
CDR3 DNA: TGTGCCAGCAGCTTAGGACTAGCGGGGGATCAAAAACGGCAGTATTTT
CDR3 protein: CASSLGLAGDQKRQYF

D gene: NA
J gene: TRBJ2-1
clone size: NA
V gene: TRBV6-1
CDR3 DNA: TGTGCCAGCAGTATTGGCTCCGTAGAGACCCGGTTCTTC
CDR3 protein: CASSIGSVETRFF

D gene: NA
J gene: TRBJ2-1
clone size: NA
V gene: TRBV27
CDR3 DNA: TGTGCCAGCAGTTTATCGTTCCCCACCCTACTCTACAATGAGCAGTTCTTC
CDR3 protein: CASSLSFPTLLYNEQFF

D gene: NA
J gene: TRBJ1-4
clone size: few
V gene: TRBV6-5
CDR3 DNA: TGTGCCAGCAGTTTCCCCCCTCGTCCCAATGAAAAACTGTTTTTT
CDR3 protein: CASSFPPRPNEKLFF

D gene: NA
J gene: TRBJ2-5
clone size: NA
V gene: TRBV7-2
CDR3 DNA: TGTGCGGGGCTCGGGGGCCGTGAGCAAGAGACCCAGTACTTC
CDR3 protein: CAGLGGREQETQYF

D gene: NA
J gene: TRBJ2-7
clone size: NA
V gene: TRBV27
CDR3 DNA: TGTGCCAGCAGTCGGACGGGAAGCTCCTACGAGCAGTACTTC
CDR3 protein: CASSRTGSSYEQYF

D gene: TRBD1
J gene: TRBJ1-5
clone size: NA
V gene: TRBV6-1
CDR3 DNA: TGTGCCAGCAGTGGAACAGGGGAATGGGTTCAGCCCCAGCATTTT
CDR3 protein: CASSGTGEWVQPQHF

D gene: TRBD2
J gene: TRBJ2-4
clone size: few
V gene: TRBV6-1
CDR3 DNA: TGTGCCAGCAGTGAAATGGCTAGCGGGAGAAACATTCAGTACTTC
CDR3 protein: CASSEMASGRNIQYF

D gene: TRBD2
J gene: TRBJ2-5
clone size: NA
V gene: TRBV6-5
CDR3 DNA: TGTGCCAGCAGTTACTCTAGCGGGGACTACCAAGAGACCCAGTACTTC
CDR3 protein: CASSYSSGDYQETQYF

D gene: TRBD2
J gene: TRBJ2-1
clone size: many
V gene: TRBV4-1
CDR3 DNA: TGCGCCAGCAGTCAAATCCCGGGACTAGCAGGCTGGGATAGGTACAATGAGCAGTTCTTC
CDR3 protein: CASSQIPGLAGWDRYNEQFF

D gene: NA
J gene: TRBJ1-1
clone size: NA
V gene: TRBV30
CDR3 DNA: TGTGCCAGGGTAGCAGCAGGGAACACTGAAGCTTTCTTT
CDR3 protein: CARVAAGNTEAFF

D gene: TRBD1
J gene: TRBJ2-1
clone size: NA
V gene: TRBV7-2
CDR3 DNA: TGTGCCAGCAGCGCAGACAGGGATCCCTCCTACAATGAGCAGTTCTTC
CDR3 protein: CASSADRDPSYNEQFF

D gene: NA
J gene: TRBJ1-5
clone size: NA
V gene: TRBV10-3
CDR3 DNA: TGTGCCACCAACAGGAGCCCCAATCAGCCCCAGCATTTT
CDR3 protein: CATNRSPNQPQHF

D gene: TRBD2
J gene: TRBJ2-7
clone size: NA
V gene: TRBV6-5
CDR3 DNA: TGTGCCAGCAGTTACTCGACTAGCGGGAGTAACGAGCAGTACTTC
CDR3 protein: CASSYSTSGSNEQYF

D gene: TRBD2
J gene: TRBJ2-1
clone size: NA
V gene: TRBV10-3
CDR3 DNA: TGTGCCAATAGCGGGCAGTCCTACAATGAGCAGTTCTTC
CDR3 protein: CANSGQSYNEQFF